The next 21 T cell receptor beta chains were all read from a single sample in a study of T-cell memory formation after mild COVID-19. Via MiXCR, TCRdb re-called the 5' RACE reads, giving one row per CDR3 protein. The profile covers roughly 150,000 distinct CDR3 sequences, with roughly 15% appearing a single time and 14% taken by the ten largest. The specimen was PBMCs or a T cell subset sorted from them (not recorded which). The receptors were sampled from an adult woman who had mild COVID-19 (a few samples of this study predate the infection). Cell type and time point are not known.

The V gene is TRBV7-8, the J gene TRBJ2-7; D is possibly TRBD1 or TRBD2 (5 bases each). This CDR3 is built from 15 residues. Germline V gives CDR1 SGHVS, CDR2 FQNEAQ. Deletions cut 1 base from V and 2 bases from J, with 12 bases between. CDR3 region: CASSLGRGPAYEQYF. The CDR3 DNA reads as TGTGCCAGCAGCTTAGGACGGGGACCAGCCTACGAGCAGTACTTC.

The chain combines TRBV7-9 with TRBJ2-4; 7 bases fit TRBD2. The junction had 8 bases not matched to a gene; V was cut back by 5 bases and J by 1 base. Germline CDR1 is SEHNR and CDR2 is FQNEAQ (reference sequence). The CDR3 consists of 16 residues. This CDR3 reads CASSHPRGEAKNIQYF. The DNA for the CDR3 is TGTGCCAGCAGCCACCCCCGGGGGGAGGCCAAAAACATTCAGTACTTC.

In its sample, this clonotype was seen a few times. This rearrangement joins TRBV6-1 to TRBJ2-7; D gene unclear. CDR1 is MNHNS, CDR2 SASEGT, per germline. V shed 10 bases and J shed 2 bases, with 15 bases lying between them. The CDR3 length is 13 residues. CDR3 nucleotides: TGTGCCACCAGACTCCAGTGGGCCTACGAGCAGTACTTC. Its translation: CATRLQWAYEQYF.

This clonotype showed up just a few times. The V call is TRBV7-6, the J call TRBJ2-5, with 10 bases matching TRBD2. CDR3 length: 16 residues. CDR1 is SGHVS, CDR2 FNYEAQ, per germline. The V segment lost 4 bases and the J segment 4 bases; nucleotides outside the gene matches: 9. The CDR3 protein is CASSSPTSGLRETQYF. The CDR3 coding sequence is TGTGCCAGCAGCTCTCCGACTAGCGGGCTGAGAGAGACCCAGTACTTC.

The chain combines TRBV28 with TRBJ1-1; 9 bases match TRBD1. CDR3 length: 15 amino acids. J gave up 2 bases and V 5 bases, and 6 bases lay outside the gene matches. The germline gives CDR1 MDHEN, CDR2 SYDVKM. The CDR3: CASSPGTGTNTEAFF. CDR3 in DNA: TGTGCCAGCAGTCCCGGGACAGGGACCAACACTGAAGCTTTCTTT.

This rearrangement joins TRBV12-3 or TRBV12-4 to TRBJ2-7, with 9 nucleotides matching TRBD1. The CDR3 contains 14 residues. After removal of 5 bases from V and 1 base from J, the junction contained 3 bases not matched to a gene. The CDR3 nucleotides read TGTGCCAGCAGTACAGGACAGGGGTCCTACGAGCAGTACTTC. Translation gives CASSTGQGSYEQYF.

This clonotype was counted many times. This chain joins TRBV9 and TRBJ2-5; tentatively, D is TRBD2 (5 bases). With 0 bases removed from V and 5 bases from J, the gap between germline ends came to 8 bases. Germline lookup yields CDR1 SGDLS and CDR2 YYNGEE. The CDR3 sequence is 13 residues long. CDR3 region: CASSVGEWETQYF. CDR3 DNA sequence: TGTGCCAGCAGCGTAGGGGAGTGGGAGACCCAGTACTTC.

The chain couples TRBV9 to TRBJ2-2, with D hard to call. The V end was cut by 0 bases, the J end by 5 bases, with 5 bases between. The CDR3 is 13 residues long. Germline loops: CDR1 SGDLS, CDR2 YYNGEE. CDR3 residues: CASSVVITGELFF. In DNA, the CDR3 is TGTGCCAGCAGCGTAGTTATTACCGGGGAGCTGTTTTTT.

In this sample, this clonotype turned up a few times. V gene TRBV28 combines with J gene TRBJ2-3; D might be TRBD1 (6 bases). The CDR3 runs to 12 residues. CDR1 MDHEN and CDR2 SYDVKM come from the germline V gene. Trimming removed 3 bases at V and 8 bases at J, with 9 bases between. Here the CDR3 DNA reads TGTGCCAGCAGTTTGAACAGGGTTACGCAGTATTTT. The encoded protein is CASSLNRVTQYF.

The chain joins TRBV25-1 to TRBJ2-7, with unresolved D. CDR3 size: 11 residues. CDR1 is MGHDK, CDR2 SYGVNS, per germline. The V gene lost 3 bases and the J gene lost 3 bases, with 3 bases spanning the gap. CDR3 bases: TGTGCCAGCAGTGACCACTACGAGCAGTACTTC. This codes for CASSDHYEQYF.

This rearrangement joins TRBV7-6 to TRBJ2-3; tentative D call: TRBD2 (6 bases). The ends were cut back, 5 bases at V and 3 bases at J, with 15 bases in the middle. Germline CDR1 SGHVS, CDR2 FNYEAQ. The CDR3 is 15 residues long. CDR3 nucleotides: TGTGCCAGCAGCCCCCCGGCTGGGGGGACAGATACGCAGTATTTT. Amino acid sequence: CASSPPAGGTDTQYF.

The V call is TRBV13, the J call TRBJ2-3; D is unresolved. Germline V gene lookup returns CDR1 PRHDT and CDR2 FYEKMQ (reference sequence). V shed 7 bases and J shed 2 bases, with 7 bases lying between them. There are 12 residues in the CDR3. CDR3 in DNA: TGTGCCAGCACCAGAACCACAGATACGCAGTATTTT. Its protein is CASTRTTDTQYF.

V usage is TRBV7-2 and J usage is TRBJ2-7; D ambiguous. The CDR3 loop spans 14 amino acids. Germline V gene sequence: CDR1 SGHTA, CDR2 FQGNSA. Between the trimmed V and J ends, which lost 7 bases and 0 bases, there was a span of 13 bases. The CDR3 protein is CASNDVRSSYEQYF. DNA for the CDR3: TGTGCCAGCAACGACGTAAGGAGCTCCTACGAGCAGTACTTC. The variable domain in full, with the rest retrieved from reference TRBV7-2 and TRBJ2-7, is GAGVSQSPSNKVTEKGKDVELRCDPISGHTALYWYRQSLGQGLEFLIYFQGNSAPDKSGLPSDRFSAERTGGSVSTLTIQRTQQEDSAVYLCASNDVRSSYEQYFGPGTRLTVT.

The sample holds a few counts of this clonotype. The rearrangement joins TRBV6-2 or TRBV6-3 to TRBJ2-3, with D possibly called TRBD1 or TRBD2 (5 bases each). Germline CDR1 and CDR2: MNHEY and SVGEGT. The V and J ends lost 2 bases and 2 bases respectively, with 17 bases between them. CDR3 length: 17 residues. CDR3: CASSYGTIRPATDTQYF. The CDR3 DNA is TGTGCCAGCAGTTACGGGACCATACGCCCGGCCACAGATACGCAGTATTTT.

This clonotype was seen a few times. The chain joins TRBV29-1 to TRBJ2-7; D perhaps matches TRBD1 (6 bases). This CDR3 is 15 amino acids long. Per the germline V gene, CDR1 is SQVTM and CDR2 is ANQGSEA. Trimming left V 0 bases short and J 2 bases short, with 14 bases between. The CDR3 sequence: CSVEDSRDTAYEQYF. The CDR3 coding sequence is TGCAGCGTTGAAGATTCCCGGGACACCGCCTACGAGCAGTACTTC.

This clonotype has more than one count but fewer than ten. J is TRBJ2-1 and V is TRBV5-1, with 13 bases fitting TRBD2. The germline V gene has CDR1 SGHRS and CDR2 YFSETQ. The trim removed 4 bases at V and 4 bases at J, leaving 8 bases unmatched. The CDR3 sequence is 17 residues long. CDR3 DNA sequence: TGCGCCAGCAGCCGGGGACTAGCGGGACCCCAGTACAATGAGCAGTTCTTC. It translates to CASSRGLAGPQYNEQFF.

The chain carries TRBV6-6 and TRBJ1-2; no reliable D call. Trimming removed 7 bases at V and 4 bases at J, with 10 bases between. Germline CDR1 reads MNHNY; CDR2 reads SVGAGI (reference sequence). The CDR3 sequence is 12 residues long. The CDR3 DNA reads TGTGCCAGCAATGGGGATGGCTATGGCTACACCTTC. This codes for CASNGDGYGYTF.

The chain links TRBV6-6 to TRBJ2-1; 8 bases line up with TRBD1. The CDR3 contains 16 residues. V lost 2 bases to trimming and J lost 4 bases; unmatched junction nucleotides: 7. The germline V gene encodes CDR1 MNHNY and CDR2 SVGAGI (reference sequence). The DNA for the CDR3 is TGTGCCAGCAGTTACAGGGCAGGGGGCCGATACAATGAGCAGTTCTTC. Translating gives CASSYRAGGRYNEQFF.

This clonotype was seen a handful of times. The chain is built from TRBV7-3 and TRBJ2-2; D is ambiguous. Trimming shortened V by 1 base and J by 7 bases, and 1 base separated the two germline ends. Germline V gene data show CDR1 as SGHTA and CDR2 as FQGTGA. The CDR3 runs to 11 residues. Here the CDR3 reads CASSLNGELFF. The CDR3 DNA reads TGTGCCAGCAGCTTAAACGGGGAGCTGTTTTTT.

This chain connects TRBV7-9 to TRBJ1-1; 9 bases are shared with TRBD1. CDR3 length equals 14 residues. Germline assignment: CDR1 SEHNR and CDR2 FQNEAQ (reference sequence). V trimming: 3 bases; J trimming: 4 bases; junction bases outside the gene matches: 3. The DNA for the CDR3 is TGTGCCAGCAGCTTTTCGACAGGGGGCACTGAAGCTTTCTTT. Translation: CASSFSTGGTEAFF.

This clonotype was observed a few times. This chain links TRBV16 with TRBJ1-2; a possible D gene is TRBD1 (5 bases). The CDR3 consists of 14 residues. V was clipped by 1 base and J by 5 bases, with 11 bases between them. The germline V gene encodes CDR1 KGHSY and CDR2 FQNENV. The chain's CDR3 is CASSQYSGPYGYTF. Here the CDR3 DNA reads TGTGCCAGCAGCCAATACTCGGGGCCATATGGCTACACCTTC.